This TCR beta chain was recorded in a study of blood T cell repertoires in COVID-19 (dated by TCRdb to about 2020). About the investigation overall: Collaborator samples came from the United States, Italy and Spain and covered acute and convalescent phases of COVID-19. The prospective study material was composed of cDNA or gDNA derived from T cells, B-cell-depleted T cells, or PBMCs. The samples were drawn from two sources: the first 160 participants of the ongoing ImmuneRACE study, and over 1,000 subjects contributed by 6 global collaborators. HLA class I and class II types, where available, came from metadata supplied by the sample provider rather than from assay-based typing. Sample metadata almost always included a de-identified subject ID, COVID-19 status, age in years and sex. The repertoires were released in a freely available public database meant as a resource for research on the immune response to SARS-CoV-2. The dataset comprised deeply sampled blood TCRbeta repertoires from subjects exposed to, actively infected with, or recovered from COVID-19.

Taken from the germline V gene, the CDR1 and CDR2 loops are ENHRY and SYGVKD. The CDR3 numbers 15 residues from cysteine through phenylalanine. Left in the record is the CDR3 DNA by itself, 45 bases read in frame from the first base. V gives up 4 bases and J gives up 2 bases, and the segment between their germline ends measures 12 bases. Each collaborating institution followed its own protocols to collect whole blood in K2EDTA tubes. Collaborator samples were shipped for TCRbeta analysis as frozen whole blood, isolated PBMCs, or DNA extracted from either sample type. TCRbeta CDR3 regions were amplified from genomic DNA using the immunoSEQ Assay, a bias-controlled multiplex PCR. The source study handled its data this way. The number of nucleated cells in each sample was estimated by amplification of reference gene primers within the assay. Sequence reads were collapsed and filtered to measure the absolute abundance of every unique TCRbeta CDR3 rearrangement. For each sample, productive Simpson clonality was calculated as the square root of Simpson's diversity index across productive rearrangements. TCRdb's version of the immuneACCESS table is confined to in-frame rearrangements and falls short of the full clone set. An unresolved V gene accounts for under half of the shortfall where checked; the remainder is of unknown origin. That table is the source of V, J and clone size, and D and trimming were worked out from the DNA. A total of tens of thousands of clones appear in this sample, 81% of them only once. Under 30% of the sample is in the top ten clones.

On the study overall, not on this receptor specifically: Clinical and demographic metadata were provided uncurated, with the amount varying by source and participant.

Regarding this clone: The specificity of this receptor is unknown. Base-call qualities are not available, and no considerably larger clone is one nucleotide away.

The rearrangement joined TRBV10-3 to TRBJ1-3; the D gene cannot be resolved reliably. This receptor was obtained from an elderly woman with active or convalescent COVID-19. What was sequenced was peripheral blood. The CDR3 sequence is CAISASGGTGNTIYF. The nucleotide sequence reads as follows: TGTGCCATCAGTGCCTCGGGAGGGACTGGAAACACCATATATTTT.